Reported below is one T cell receptor (beta chain). Repertoires were generated with immunoSEQ multiplex PCR, while TCRdb's copy carries only in-frame clones and drops some. The sample yields under 200,000 clones, roughly 80% seen once. This sample is drawn from a study of blood T cell repertoires in COVID-19. Study context: COVID-19 samples, acute and convalescent, were from the United States, Italy and Spain. From T cells, B-cell-depleted T cells, or PBMCs came the material, which was cDNA or gDNA.

Germline V gives CDR1 MDHEN, CDR2 SYDVKM. The CDR3 consists of 13 residues. Losses at the gene ends were 7 bases for V and 8 bases for J; bases not matched to a gene: 7. The sequenced sample was peripheral blood. The chain links TRBV28 to TRBJ2-1; 8 bases align to TRBD2. The clonotype comes from a man aged 55 to 69 with active or convalescent COVID-19. This CDR3 reads CASTRGGIDEQFF. In DNA form, the CDR3 reads TGTGCCAGCACCCGGGGGGGCATAGATGAGCAGTTCTTC.